What follows are 5 T cell receptor beta chains derived from one specimen sequenced in a study of response to subunit inactivated influenza vaccine. In TCRdb, the RT-PCR reads were re-called with MiXCR into one record per CDR3 protein. The sample consists of more than 500,000 distinct CDR3 sequences, about 11% of them appearing once. The same data also contributed to another study, on T cells expressing NK-cell markers. Per that study: For TCR beta, cDNA was produced by 5'RACE template switching with UMIs.

The specimen comprised PBMCs from blood, sampled on the day of vaccination. The receptors here all came from a man in his fifties or sixties who received an inactivated influenza vaccine.

The chain couples TRBV9 to TRBJ2-3; a possible D gene is TRBD2 (5 bases). There are 14 residues in the CDR3. The germline gives CDR1 SGDLS, CDR2 YYNGEE. V lost 3 bases and J 4 bases, leaving 12 bases between the germline ends. CDR3 sequence (DNA): TGTGCCAGCAGCGAGCATCCCGGGGCAGATACGCAGTATTTT. Its protein is CASSEHPGADTQYF.

This clonotype was detected only a few times. This chain connects TRBV20-1 to TRBJ2-7; D is unresolved. The CDR3 is 13 residues long. The germline CDR1 and CDR2 sequences are DFQATT and SNEGSKA (reference sequence). V shed 0 bases and J shed 1 base, with 7 bases lying between them. The CDR3 DNA follows: TGCAGTGCTAGAGAAGTCAGTTCCTACGAGCAGTACTTC. It encodes CSAREVSSYEQYF.

The rearrangement uses TRBV5-1 and TRBJ2-7; D possibly corresponds to TRBD1 (7 bases). The CDR3 is 16 residues long. CDR1 is SGHRS, CDR2 YFSETQ, per germline. Trimming took 0 bases from V and 2 from J, leaving 15 bases between them. For the CDR3, the DNA is TGCGCCAGCAGCTTGGGGACAGGTCCGGGGGCCTACGAGCAGTACTTC. Protein sequence: CASSLGTGPGAYEQYF.

The chain is built from TRBV11-2 and TRBJ2-7, with D unresolved. CDR3 length: 14 amino acids. Germline V gene sequence: CDR1 SGHAT, CDR2 FQNNGV. Trimming stripped 1 base from V and 6 bases from J, with 13 bases between. For the CDR3, the DNA is TGTGCCAGCAGCTTAGGGGTCGCCGCATCCGAGCAGTACTTC. It codes for CASSLGVAASEQYF.

This clonotype was found a few times. This chain links TRBV28 with TRBJ1-1; no reliable D call. The CDR3 sequence is 12 residues long. V was clipped by 3 bases and J by 3 bases, with 5 bases between them. Germline V gene sequence: CDR1 MDHEN, CDR2 SYDVKM. The DNA of the CDR3 is TGTGCCAGCAGTTTTTCCTACACTGAAGCTTTCTTT. It yields the protein CASSFSYTEAFF.